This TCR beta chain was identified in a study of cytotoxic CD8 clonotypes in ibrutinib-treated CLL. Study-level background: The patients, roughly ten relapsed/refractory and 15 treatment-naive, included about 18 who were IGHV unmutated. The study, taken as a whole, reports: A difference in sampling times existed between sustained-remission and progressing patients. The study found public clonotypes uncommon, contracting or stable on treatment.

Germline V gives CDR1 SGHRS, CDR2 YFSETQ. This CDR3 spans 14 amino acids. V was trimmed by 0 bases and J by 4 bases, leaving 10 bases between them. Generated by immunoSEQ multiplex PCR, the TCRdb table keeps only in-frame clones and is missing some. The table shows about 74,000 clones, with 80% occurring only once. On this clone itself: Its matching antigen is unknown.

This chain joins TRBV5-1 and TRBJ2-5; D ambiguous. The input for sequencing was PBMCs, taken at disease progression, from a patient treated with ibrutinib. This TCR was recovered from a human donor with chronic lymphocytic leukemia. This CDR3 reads CASSLEGNGETQYF. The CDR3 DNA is TGCGCCAGCAGCTTGGAAGGGAACGGAGAGACCCAGTACTTC. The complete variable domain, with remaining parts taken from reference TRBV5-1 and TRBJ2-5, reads KAGVTQTPRYLIKTRGQQVTLSCSPISGHRSVSWYQQTPGQGLQFLFEYFSETQRNKGNFPGRFSGRQFSNSRSEMNVSTLELGDSALYLCASSLEGNGETQYFGPGTRLLVL.